This TCR beta chain was recovered during a study of cytomegalovirus exposure and HLA in healthy donors. PCR primers comprised 60 Vbeta and 13 Jbeta primers. The table came from immunoSEQ multiplex PCR; TCRdb's copy has only in-frame clones and leaves some out. The sample records some 130,000 clones, roughly 70% being singletons. A note on this clone: Its specificity is not known.

Regarding the study as a whole: Earlier findings revealed that most TCR beta V segments proved productive either about 87% or about 30% of the time.

Per the germline V gene, CDR1 is SGHTA and CDR2 is FQGNSA. Between the trimmed V and J ends, which lost 8 bases and 6 bases, there was a span of 15 bases. The CDR3 consists of 13 residues. This sequence joins TRBV7-2 and TRBJ2-3, with a tentative D call TRBD2 (7 bases). Sequencing was done on a sample of PBMCs. The source is a human donor in good health. The CDR3 spells CASGQQGGDTQYF. The CDR3 bases are TGTGCCAGCGGCCAACAGGGAGGGGATACGCAGTATTTT.